A selection of T cell receptor beta chains follows, all from one sample in a study of T cells in Graves' hyperthyroidism and ophthalmopathy. TCRdb re-called the multiplex PCR reads through MiXCR, storing one row per CDR3 protein. The sample has about 360,000 distinct CDR3 sequences, about 13% seen once. What was sequenced was blood. Receptors originate from a young woman with Graves' hyperthyroidism. The CDR3 runs from the conserved cysteine through the conserved F or W. The D gene is left open where the match is weak. Some rows mark clone size as missing; the rest say once, few, many or name a class of expanded clone.

clone size	D gene	V gene	J gene	CDR3 DNA	CDR3 protein
many	TRBD1	TRBV6-1	TRBJ2-4	TGTGCCAGCAGTGACTGGACAGGGGCCATTCAGTACTTC	CASSDWTGAIQYF
.	.	TRBV6-1	TRBJ1-3	TGTGCCAGCAGTCCCAAGAGCAGCTCTGGAAACACCATATATTTT	CASSPKSSSGNTIYF
many	.	TRBV20-1	TRBJ2-3	TGCAGTGCTATATGGGTAGGCCTAGTCAATACGCAGTATTTT	CSAIWVGLVNTQYF
many	.	TRBV2	TRBJ1-1	TGTGCCAGTAGAGCGCAGGGCGGCACTGAAGCTTTCTTT	CASRAQGGTEAFF
many	.	TRBV19	TRBJ1-1	TGTGCCAGCCAGTATGGGGATCAGGGCGTGGGGGCGATTCCTGAAGCTTTCTTT	CASQYGDQGVGAIPEAFF
many	TRBD1	TRBV18	TRBJ1-5	TGTGCCAGCTCTCCTGGACAGGGTTTAGGTCAGCCCCAGCATTTT	CASSPGQGLGQPQHF
many	.	TRBV28	TRBJ2-5	TGTGCCAGCAGCCCCCCTACTCGGGGAGAGACCCAGTACTTC	CASSPPTRGETQYF
.	.	TRBV6-5	TRBJ1-1	TGTGCCAGCAGTTACTCGATCCTCACTGCAACTGAAGCTCTCTTT	CASSYSILTATEALF
.	.	TRBV4-2	TRBJ2-7	TGTGCCAGCAGCCAAGATCCCTTACGGGGTTCGCCCTACGAGCAGTACTTC	CASSQDPLRGSPYEQYF
many	.	TRBV29-1	TRBJ2-5	TGCAGCGTTGAAGATCTCGTGCGGGTCCCGGGGGAGACCCAGTACTTC	CSVEDLVRVPGETQYF
.	TRBD2	TRBV20-1	TRBJ2-4	TGCAGTGCTATAGGGACTAGCGGGGGGGCCAGAAACATTCAGTACTTC	CSAIGTSGGARNIQYF
many	.	TRBV5-1	TRBJ2-7	TGCGCCAGCAGCCTGGGGTCGACATCCTACGAGCAGTACTTC	CASSLGSTSYEQYF
few	.	TRBV6-1	TRBJ2-5	TGTGCCAGCAGGAGCGGGGAGACCCAGTACTTC	CASRSGETQYF
many	TRBD2	TRBV3-1	TRBJ2-3	TGTGCCAGCAGCCGAGATAGCGGGGGGGCGGCAGATACGCAGTATTTT	CASSRDSGGAADTQYF
many	TRBD1	TRBV3-1	TRBJ1-6	TGTGCCAGCAGCCAAGAGGGACAGGGGAGCCATTCACCCCTCCACTTT	CASSQEGQGSHSPLHF
many	.	TRBV3-1	TRBJ1-1	TGTGCCAGCAGCCAAGGTGGAATTTCTGAAGCTTTCTTT	CASSQGGISEAFF
.	.	TRBV5-6	TRBJ2-4	TGTGCCAGCAGCTTACAAAGGTTGAGCAAAAACATTCAGTACTTC	CASSLQRLSKNIQYF
many	.	TRBV7-8	TRBJ2-1	TGTGCCAGCAGCTCGACCTTACTAGGAGATGAGCAGTTCTTC	CASSSTLLGDEQFF
many	TRBD1	TRBV25-1	TRBJ1-2	TGTGCCAGCAGTGCCTTTGACAGGGGAAGCTACACCTTC	CASSAFDRGSYTF
many	.	TRBV6-1	TRBJ1-5	TGTGCCAGCACCCCGTCCGGACCGAGTCTTAGCAATCAGCCCCAGCATTTT	CASTPSGPSLSNQPQHF
many	TRBD2	TRBV12-3/TRBV12-4	TRBJ2-3	TGTGCCAGCAGCCCGACTAGCGGGGGGGCGGATACGCAGTATTTT	CASSPTSGGADTQYF
.	TRBD2	TRBV11-3	TRBJ2-1	TGCGCCAGCACCGATCCATTAGCGGGAGGGAGGTATGAGCAGTTCTTC	CASTDPLAGGRYEQFF
many	TRBD2	TRBV20-1	TRBJ2-5	TGCAGTGCCGACGGGGCTGAGCGGGGGGAGGAGACCCAGTACTTC	CSADGAERGEETQYF
many	.	TRBV4-1	TRBJ2-7	TGCGCCAGCAGCACTACCGACAGTACCTACGAGCAGTACTTC	CASSTTDSTYEQYF
many	.	TRBV6-1	TRBJ2-1	TGTGCCAGCAGTGAAGGCCCCCTAAGGAATGAGCAGTTCTTC	CASSEGPLRNEQFF
many	TRBD1	TRBV7-3	TRBJ2-7	TGTGCCAGCAGCTTAGCTGCGACAGGGGTCTACGAGCAGTACTTC	CASSLAATGVYEQYF
many	.	TRBV7-7	TRBJ2-5	TGTGCTAGCAGCTTAGGAGTTGCAGAACAAGAGACCCAGTACTTC	CASSLGVAEQETQYF
few	.	TRBV19	TRBJ1-1	TGTGCCACCTACTTGAACACTGAAGCTTTCTTT	CATYLNTEAFF
many	.	TRBV3-1	TRBJ2-7	TGTGCCAGCAGCCAAGGGACGGCCAGGCGGTCCTACGAGCAGTACTTC	CASSQGTARRSYEQYF
many	.	TRBV2	TRBJ2-7	TGTGCCAGCATCGGGGGGCGCAGGACCTACGAGCAGTACTTC	CASIGGRRTYEQYF
.	.	TRBV7-8	TRBJ2-1	TGTGCCAGCAGCCCAGACGGACCTTACAATGAGCAGTTCTTC	CASSPDGPYNEQFF
few	.	TRBV12-3/TRBV12-4	TRBJ1-2	TGTGGGGCGAGCAGGGGATATAGCTACACCTTC	CGASRGYSYTF
many	.	TRBV12-3/TRBV12-4	TRBJ1-2	TGTGCCAGCAGTCCGGACCAGGGCCGGGGCTACACCTTC	CASSPDQGRGYTF
many	TRBD1	TRBV2	TRBJ2-1	TGTGCCAGCAAAACGGGACAGGGGACGTACAATGAGCAGTTCTTC	CASKTGQGTYNEQFF
once	.	TRBV30	TRBJ2-7	TGTGCCTGGAGTGTACGGGAAGACGAGCAGTACTTC	CAWSVREDEQYF
.	.	TRBV19	TRBJ2-1	TGTGCCAGTACTCCCCCTCCGATTGAGCGGAGCTCCTACAATGAGCAGTTCTTC	CASTPPPIERSSYNEQFF
many	TRBD1	TRBV29-1	TRBJ1-1	TGCAGCGGAGGGGGCCCGGGGAACACTGAAGCTTTCTTT	CSGGGPGNTEAFF
many	.	TRBV20-1	TRBJ2-7	TGCAGTGTCAGACGGCTCGGGAGCTACGAGCAGTACTTC	CSVRRLGSYEQYF
.	.	TRBV2	TRBJ2-4	TGTGCCAGCAGGGCTTTAGCCTCCGTAGCCAAAAACATTCAGTACTTC	CASRALASVAKNIQYF
many	TRBD2	TRBV11-2	TRBJ2-2	TGTGCCAGCAGCCGACTGCGCGGGAGGTCCGCCGGGGAGCTGTTTTTT	CASSRLRGRSAGELFF
few	TRBD1	TRBV29-1	TRBJ1-2	TGCAGCGTTGAGTCAGGACAGGACGGCGGCTACACCTTC	CSVESGQDGGYTF
many	.	TRBV28	TRBJ1-3	TGTGCCAGCAGTTTATATGCGTACTCTGGAAACACCATATATTTT	CASSLYAYSGNTIYF
many	.	TRBV6-1	TRBJ2-3	TGTGCCAGCAGTGAAGTTAGGGGGGATACGCAGTATTTT	CASSEVRGDTQYF
few	.	TRBV27	TRBJ2-6	TGTGCCAGCTCCAGCGAGTCTGGGGCCAACGTCCTGACTTTC	CASSSESGANVLTF
few	.	TRBV27	TRBJ2-2	TGTGCCAGCAGTTTAAACTCAGGGTCCACCGGGGAGCTGTTTTTT	CASSLNSGSTGELFF
many	TRBD1	TRBV6-6	TRBJ2-7	TGTGCCAGCAGTTACTCACTGACAGGGCCCTACGAGCAGTACTTC	CASSYSLTGPYEQYF
.	.	TRBV6-2/TRBV6-3	TRBJ1-2	TGTGCCAGCAGTTACGGCACAGGGACTCGGGGCTACACCTTC	CASSYGTGTRGYTF
many	TRBD1	TRBV28	TRBJ2-7	TGTGCCAGCAGACTACAGGGGGCCCCCTACGAGCAGTACTTC	CASRLQGAPYEQYF
.	.	TRBV5-5	TRBJ1-5	TGTGCCAGCAGCTTTCCTGGTCAGCCCCAGCATTTT	CASSFPGQPQHF
few	TRBD1	TRBV20-1	TRBJ1-2	TGCAGTGCCATGGACAGGATCGGCCCCTATGGCTACACCTTC	CSAMDRIGPYGYTF
few	.	TRBV5-1	TRBJ2-5	TGCGCCAGCAGCTCCCCGGAAGGGGAAGAGACCCAGTACTTC	CASSSPEGEETQYF
few	TRBD2	TRBV19	TRBJ2-1	TGTGCCAGTAGTAGGGTGGGACTAGCGGGGGGCAATGAGCAGTTCTTC	CASSRVGLAGGNEQFF
many	TRBD1	TRBV28	TRBJ1-1	TGTGCCAGCAGTTCCCCCCGACAGGGGATTCGGACTGAAGCTTTCTTT	CASSSPRQGIRTEAFF
.	.	TRBV6-2/TRBV6-3	TRBJ1-2	TGTGCCAGCAGCTTATTACAGGGTATCGTCGCCGGCTATGGCTACACCTTC	CASSLLQGIVAGYGYTF